The 26 T cell receptor beta chains listed next were all sequenced from one sample in a study of cytomegalovirus exposure and HLA in healthy donors. Both 60 Vbeta primers and 13 Jbeta primers went into the PCR. The data were produced by immunoSEQ multiplex PCR, yet TCRdb's version contains in-frame clones alone and is incomplete. The repertoire holds fewer than 150,000 clones, with 73% as singletons. Material for sequencing was PBMCs. The receptor set was obtained from a human donor in good health.

The chain combines TRBV5-1 with TRBJ1-3, with D possibly matching TRBD1 (5 bases). Trimming left V 0 bases short and J 2 bases short, with 6 bases between. The CDR3 contains 14 residues. CDR1 is SGHRS, CDR2 YFSETQ, per germline. The CDR3 here is CASSLGTTGNTIYF. CDR3 bases: TGCGCCAGCAGCTTGGGGACAACTGGAAACACCATATATTTT.

The chain joins TRBV4-1 to TRBJ2-5; possible D gene TRBD2, 5 bases. The tail of the sequence fits TRBJ2-7 better, so the J call may be wrong. The CDR3 is 15 amino acids. Germline V gene sequence: CDR1 MGHRA, CDR2 YSYEKL. This CDR3 is CASSQGVGRLYEQYF. Written as DNA, the CDR3 is TGCGCCAGCAGCCAAGGGGTAGGGAGATTGTACGAGCAGTACTTC.

V is TRBV6-5 and J is TRBJ2-5; D call uncertain. The CDR3 has 12 amino acids. V dropped 4 bases and J dropped 4 bases, with 7 bases sitting between them. Germline CDR1 is MNHEY and CDR2 is SVGAGI. The CDR3 sequence: CASSSPPETQYF. The CDR3 DNA sequence: TGTGCCAGCAGTTCCCCTCCAGAGACCCAGTACTTC.

The chain couples TRBV7-6 to TRBJ2-1; 8 bases agree with TRBD2. The CDR3 runs 15 residues. The germline V gene has CDR1 SGHVS and CDR2 FNYEAQ. V dropped 5 bases and J dropped 4; count of bases not matched to a gene: 7. In DNA, the CDR3 is TGTGCCAGCAGCCCCGGGGTAGCGGGGTACAATGAGCAGTTCTTC. It translates to CASSPGVAGYNEQFF.

The V call is TRBV5-5, the J call TRBJ1-5, with 9 positions matching TRBD1. This CDR3 is built from 15 residues. The trim removed 0 bases at V and 7 bases at J, leaving 5 bases unmatched. From germline, CDR1 is SGHKS and CDR2 YYEKEE (reference sequence). This CDR3 is CASSLGRQGDQPQHF. The CDR3 DNA is TGTGCCAGCAGCTTGGGCCGACAGGGGGACCAGCCCCAGCATTTT.

The J gene is TRBJ2-1, the V gene TRBV6-5, with 8 positions matching TRBD2. J gave up 9 bases and V 7 bases, and 11 bases lay outside the gene matches. Germline lookup yields CDR1 MNHEY and CDR2 SVGAGI. The CDR3 sequence is 14 residues long. Here the CDR3 reads CASTRLAREGEQFF. In nucleotides, the CDR3 is TGTGCCAGCACCAGACTAGCGCGCGAGGGTGAGCAGTTCTTC.

V usage is TRBV2 and J usage is TRBJ1-5; 11 bases are shared with TRBD1. V shed 5 bases, J shed 5 bases, and the junction held 2 bases outside the gene matches. Germline loops: CDR1 SNHLY, CDR2 FYNNEI. This CDR3 region has 14 residues. The CDR3 DNA follows: TGTGCCAGCAGTTGGACAGGGGGCGATCAGCCCCAGCATTTT. It yields the protein CASSWTGGDQPQHF. Drawing the rest from reference TRBV2 and TRBJ1-5, the complete variable domain is EPEVTQTPSHQVTQMGQEVILRCVPISNHLYFYWYRQILGQKVEFLVSFYNNEISEKSEIFDDQFSVERPDGSNFTLKIRSTKLEDSAMYFCASSWTGGDQPQHFGDGTRLSIL.

This clone was detected only once. The rearrangement uses TRBV7-9 and TRBJ2-3, with TRBD2 matching 11 bases. J gave up 3 bases and V 6 bases, and 5 bases lay outside the gene matches. The CDR3 totals 15 residues. The V gene's germline CDR1 is SEHNR and CDR2 FQNEAQ (reference sequence). The CDR3, as DNA: TGTGCCAGCAGTTCACTAGCGGGAGCAACAGATACGCAGTATTTT. Translation gives CASSSLAGATDTQYF.

This chain joins TRBV4-1 and TRBJ1-3; D unresolved. CDR3 size: 17 residues. CDR1 is MGHRA, CDR2 YSYEKL, per germline. Trimming removed 1 base at V and 0 bases at J, with 13 bases between. Written as DNA, the CDR3 is TGCGCCAGCAGCCAAGTAAGCCTGTCGGGCTCTGGAAACACCATATATTTT. It yields the protein CASSQVSLSGSGNTIYF.

The J gene is TRBJ1-2, the V gene TRBV28, with D uncertain. This CDR3 is 12 amino acids long. Germline lookup yields CDR1 MDHEN and CDR2 SYDVKM. Trimming stripped 8 bases from V and 2 bases from J, with 9 bases between. For the CDR3, the DNA is TGTGCCAGCGGCGGTTCCAACTATGGCTACACCTTC. Protein: CASGGSNYGYTF.

This chain links TRBV9 with TRBJ2-6; 9 bases match TRBD1. This CDR3 is built from 15 residues. The germline V gene has CDR1 SGDLS and CDR2 YYNGEE. Losses at the gene ends were 5 bases for V and 4 bases for J; bases not matched to a gene: 4. CDR3 loop: CASSGTGSGANVLTF. Written as DNA, the CDR3 is TGTGCCAGCAGTGGGACAGGGTCAGGGGCCAACGTCCTGACTTTC.

This chain connects TRBV9 to TRBJ2-5; weak D call: TRBD1 (6 bases). The J call may be incorrect, as the DNA end agrees better with TRBJ2-7. The CDR3 is 14 amino acids. Germline V lookup: CDR1 SGDLS, CDR2 YYNGEE. The DNA of the CDR3 is TGTGCCAGCAGCAAACAGGGCCAGTTAGTCGAGCAGTACTTC. This sequence encodes CASSKQGQLVEQYF.

This clone has more than one count but fewer than ten. The chain carries TRBV7-9 and TRBJ2-5, with no clear D. Germline assignment: CDR1 SEHNR and CDR2 FQNEAQ (reference sequence). Trimming pared 6 bases from V and 4 bases from J, leaving 12 bases between. This CDR3 spans 13 amino acids. The CDR3 nucleotides read TGTGCCAGCAGATCAGGCCATAGAGAGACCCAGTACTTC. Amino acid sequence: CASRSGHRETQYF.

The chain carries TRBV2 and TRBJ1-2; 8 nucleotides line up with TRBD1. The CDR3 sequence is 11 residues long. V lost 9 bases to trimming and J lost 5 bases; unmatched junction nucleotides: 2. Germline CDR1 and CDR2: SNHLY and FYNNEI. The CDR3, as DNA: TGTGCCAGACGGACAGGGTATGGCTACACCTTC. It specifies CARRTGYGYTF.

The rearrangement uses TRBV11-3 and TRBJ2-6; D call uncertain. Deletions cut 4 bases from V and 0 bases from J, with 13 bases between. Germline V gene sequence: CDR1 SGHNT, CDR2 YENEEA. The CDR3 sequence is 17 residues long. This chain's CDR3 is CASSSRGWFSGANVLTF. The DNA of the CDR3 is TGTGCCAGCAGCTCCCGAGGATGGTTCTCTGGGGCCAACGTCCTGACTTTC.

This chain uses TRBV15 with TRBJ1-5, with 12 nucleotides matching TRBD1. Germline CDR1 reads LNHNV; CDR2 reads YYDKDF (reference sequence). The CDR3 is 15 residues long. Trimming cost V 6 bases and J 9 bases; bases outside gene matches: 9. CDR3 protein: CATSPGQGAHTPQHF. CDR3 DNA: TGTGCCACCAGTCCGGGACAGGGGGCACATACGCCCCAGCATTTT.

This clone was recorded once. An end of the junction differs from the germline gene, which may be a read error. Other DNA sequences from this sample encode an identical CDR3 as well. The chain has TRBV5-1 and TRBJ1-3; a weak D match, TRBD1 (6 bases). CDR3 length: 14 residues. Germline loops: CDR1 SGHRS, CDR2 YFSETQ. DNA for the CDR3: TGCGCCAGCAGCGAACAGGGAACTGGGAACACCATATATTTT. This sequence encodes CASSEQGTGNTIYF.

This clone was detected only a few times. This chain connects TRBV6-5 to TRBJ1-5; no reliable D call. CDR1 is MNHEY, CDR2 SVGAGI, per germline. The CDR3 runs 16 residues. Trimming pared 4 bases from V and 2 bases from J, leaving 15 bases between. The CDR3, as DNA: TGTGCCAGCAGTTCCGTCGCGGAGTTCGGCAATCAGCCCCAGCATTTT. Translated, it gives CASSSVAEFGNQPQHF.

This sequence joins TRBV2 and TRBJ2-7; 7 nucleotides agree with TRBD2. Germline V gives CDR1 SNHLY, CDR2 FYNNEI. The CDR3 covers 13 residues. Losses at the gene ends were 5 bases for V and 7 bases for J; bases not matched to a gene: 8. The CDR3 nucleotides are TGTGCCAGCAGTCGACTAGCATTGGGGGAGCAGTACTTC. Amino acid sequence: CASSRLALGEQYF. Filled out from reference TRBV2 and TRBJ2-7, the complete variable domain reads EPEVTQTPSHQVTQMGQEVILRCVPISNHLYFYWYRQILGQKVEFLVSFYNNEISEKSEIFDDQFSVERPDGSNFTLKIRSTKLEDSAMYFCASSRLALGEQYFGPGTRLTVT.

This chain links TRBV4-1 with TRBJ2-5; D might be TRBD1 (6 bases). The CDR3 totals 13 residues. With 3 bases removed from V and 5 bases from J, the gap between germline ends came to 10 bases. Germline V CDR1 and CDR2: MGHRA, YSYEKL. The CDR3 nucleotides are TGCGCCAGCAGCCAGGGGGCTTACGAGACCCAGTACTTC. Translated, it gives CASSQGAYETQYF.

The rearrangement links TRBV5-1 to TRBJ1-4; TRBD1 might be the D (5 bases). V lost 4 bases to trimming and J lost 8 bases, with 15 bases between them. This CDR3 has 14 amino acids. The germline V gene has CDR1 SGHRS and CDR2 YFSETQ. DNA of the CDR3: TGCGCCAGCAGCCCGGGGGGGGGAGGCGAAAAACTGTTTTTT. Translated, it gives CASSPGGGGEKLFF.

The sample holds one count of this clone. V and J are TRBV2 and TRBJ1-4; D not resolved. Germline V gives CDR1 SNHLY, CDR2 FYNNEI. The CDR3 runs to 14 residues. V shed 0 bases and J shed 7 bases, with 9 bases lying between them. The CDR3 nucleotides read TGTGCCAGCAGTGAAGCGCAGGCGGGTGAAAAACTGTTTTTT. Translating it yields CASSEAQAGEKLFF. Together with reference TRBV2 and TRBJ1-4, the CDR3 gives the full variable domain: EPEVTQTPSHQVTQMGQEVILRCVPISNHLYFYWYRQILGQKVEFLVSFYNNEISEKSEIFDDQFSVERPDGSNFTLKIRSTKLEDSAMYFCASSEAQAGEKLFFGSGTQLSVL.

The chain couples TRBV11-3 to TRBJ2-3; the match to TRBD2 covers 7 bases. Trimming at V came to 4 bases and at J to 5 bases, leaving 6 bases not matched to a gene. This CDR3 comprises 14 residues. The germline gives CDR1 SGHNT, CDR2 YENEEA. The CDR3 DNA is TGTGCCAGCAGCTGGGCGGGAGAGGGAGATACGCAGTATTTT. The encoded protein is CASSWAGEGDTQYF.

The CDR3 here is CASSSGTGGSEAFF. The CDR3 nucleotides read TGTGCCAGCAGTTCCGGGACAGGGGGGAGTGAAGCTTTCTTT. This rearrangement joins TRBV27 to TRBJ1-1; 11 bases match TRBD1. V shed 4 bases and J 7 bases; nucleotides not matched to a gene: 5. The CDR3 runs 14 residues. CDR1 MNHEY and CDR2 SMNVEV come from the germline V gene (reference sequence).

The chain combines TRBV15 with TRBJ1-1; 9 positions agree with TRBD1. V was pared by 4 bases and J by 1 base, with 4 bases of the junction left unmatched. Germline CDR1 and CDR2: LNHNV and YYDKDF (reference sequence). CDR3 size: 15 residues. CDR3 in DNA: TGTGCCACCAGCACGGGGGACAGGGCGAACACTGAAGCTTTCTTT. Amino acid sequence: CATSTGDRANTEAFF.

The rearrangement links TRBV5-1 to TRBJ2-1; TRBD2 aligns across 12 bases. This CDR3 is 15 amino acids long. With 4 bases clipped from V and 7 bases from J, the junction kept 6 bases outside the gene matches. Germline lookup yields CDR1 SGHRS and CDR2 YFSETQ. The CDR3: CASSPTSGSNNEQFF. DNA for the CDR3: TGCGCCAGCAGCCCGACTAGCGGGAGTAATAATGAGCAGTTCTTC.